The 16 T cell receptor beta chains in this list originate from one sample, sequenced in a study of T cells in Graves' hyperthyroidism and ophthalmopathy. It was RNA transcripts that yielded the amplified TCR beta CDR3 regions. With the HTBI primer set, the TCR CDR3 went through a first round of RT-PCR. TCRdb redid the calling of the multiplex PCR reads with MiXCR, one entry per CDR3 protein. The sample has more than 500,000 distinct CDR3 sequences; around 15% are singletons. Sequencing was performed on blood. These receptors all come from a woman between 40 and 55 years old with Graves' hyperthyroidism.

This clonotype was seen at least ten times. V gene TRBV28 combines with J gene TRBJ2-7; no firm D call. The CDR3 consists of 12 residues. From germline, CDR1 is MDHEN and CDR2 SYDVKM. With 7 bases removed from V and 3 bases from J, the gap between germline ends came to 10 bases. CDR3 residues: CASKSAGYEQYF. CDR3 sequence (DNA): TGTGCCAGCAAGTCGGCTGGCTACGAGCAGTACTTC.

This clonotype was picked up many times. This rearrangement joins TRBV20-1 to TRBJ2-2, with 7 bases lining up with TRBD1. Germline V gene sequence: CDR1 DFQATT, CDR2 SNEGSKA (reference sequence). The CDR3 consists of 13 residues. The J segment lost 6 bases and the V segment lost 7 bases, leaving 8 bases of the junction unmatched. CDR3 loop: CSVTGVRPGELFF. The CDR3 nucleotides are TGCAGTGTTACAGGGGTTCGACCCGGGGAGCTGTTTTTT.

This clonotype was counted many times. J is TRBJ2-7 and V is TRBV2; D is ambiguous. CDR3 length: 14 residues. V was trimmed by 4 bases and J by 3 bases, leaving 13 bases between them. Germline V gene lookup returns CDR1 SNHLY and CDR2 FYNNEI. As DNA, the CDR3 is TGTGCCAGCAGTGGAGGCCAGGATGGCTACGAGCAGTACTTC. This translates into CASSGGQDGYEQYF.

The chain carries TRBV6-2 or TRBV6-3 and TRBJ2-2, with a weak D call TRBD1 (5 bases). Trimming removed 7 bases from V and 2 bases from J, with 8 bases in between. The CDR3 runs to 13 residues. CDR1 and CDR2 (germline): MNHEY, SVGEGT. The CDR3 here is CASNRINTGELFF. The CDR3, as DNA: TGTGCCAGCAACAGGATTAACACCGGGGAGCTGTTTTTT.

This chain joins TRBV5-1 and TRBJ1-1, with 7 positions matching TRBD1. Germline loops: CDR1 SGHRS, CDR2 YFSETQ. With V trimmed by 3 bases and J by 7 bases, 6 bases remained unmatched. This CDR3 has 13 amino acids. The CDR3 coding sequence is TGCGCCAGCAGCTCAGGAGGGGACAGTGAAGCTTTCTTT. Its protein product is CASSSGGDSEAFF. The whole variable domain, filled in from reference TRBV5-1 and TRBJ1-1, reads KAGVTQTPRYLIKTRGQQVTLSCSPISGHRSVSWYQQTPGQGLQFLFEYFSETQRNKGNFPGRFSGRQFSNSRSEMNVSTLELGDSALYLCASSSGGDSEAFFGQGTRLTVV.

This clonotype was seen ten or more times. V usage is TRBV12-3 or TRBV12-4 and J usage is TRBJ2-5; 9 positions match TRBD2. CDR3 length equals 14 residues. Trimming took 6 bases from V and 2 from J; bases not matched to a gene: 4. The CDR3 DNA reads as TGTGCCAGCAGCTGGACTAGCGTACAAGAGACCCAGTACTTC. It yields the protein CASSWTSVQETQYF.

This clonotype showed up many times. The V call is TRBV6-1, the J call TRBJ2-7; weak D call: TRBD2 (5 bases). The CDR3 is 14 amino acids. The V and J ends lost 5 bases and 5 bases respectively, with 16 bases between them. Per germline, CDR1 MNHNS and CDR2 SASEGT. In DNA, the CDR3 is TGTGCCAGCAGTTGGACGGGAAGAGGCGACGAGCAGTACTTC. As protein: CASSWTGRGDEQYF.

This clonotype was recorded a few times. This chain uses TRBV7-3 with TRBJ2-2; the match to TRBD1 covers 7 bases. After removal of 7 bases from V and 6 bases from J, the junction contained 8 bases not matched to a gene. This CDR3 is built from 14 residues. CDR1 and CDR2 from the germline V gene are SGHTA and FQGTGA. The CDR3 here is CASTHTGVPGELFF. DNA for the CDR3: TGTGCCAGCACCCACACAGGGGTACCCGGGGAGCTGTTTTTT.

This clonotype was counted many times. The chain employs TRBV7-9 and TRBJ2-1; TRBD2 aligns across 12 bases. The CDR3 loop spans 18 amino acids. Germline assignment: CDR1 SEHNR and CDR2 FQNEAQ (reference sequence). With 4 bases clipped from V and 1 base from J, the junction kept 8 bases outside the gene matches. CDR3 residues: CASSSPSTSGRSYNEQFF. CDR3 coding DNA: TGTGCCAGCAGCTCACCATCGACTAGCGGGAGATCCTACAATGAGCAGTTCTTC.

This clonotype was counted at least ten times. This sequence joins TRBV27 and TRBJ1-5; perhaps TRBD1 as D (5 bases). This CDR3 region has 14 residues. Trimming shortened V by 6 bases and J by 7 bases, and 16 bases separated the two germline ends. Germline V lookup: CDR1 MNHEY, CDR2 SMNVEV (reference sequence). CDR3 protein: CASSPSDGTQPQHF. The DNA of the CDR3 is TGTGCCAGCAGCCCGAGCGACGGGACGCAGCCCCAGCATTTT.

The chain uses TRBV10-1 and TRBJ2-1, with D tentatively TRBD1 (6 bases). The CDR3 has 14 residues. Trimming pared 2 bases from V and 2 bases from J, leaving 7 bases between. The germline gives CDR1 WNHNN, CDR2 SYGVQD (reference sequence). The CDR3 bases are TGCGCCAGCAGTGAGGGGACACCCTACAATGAGCAGTTCTTC. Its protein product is CASSEGTPYNEQFF.

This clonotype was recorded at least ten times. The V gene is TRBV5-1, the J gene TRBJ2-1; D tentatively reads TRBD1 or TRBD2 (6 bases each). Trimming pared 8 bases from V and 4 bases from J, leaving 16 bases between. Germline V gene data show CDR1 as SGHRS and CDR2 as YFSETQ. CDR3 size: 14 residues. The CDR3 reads CASYRDLLYNEQFF. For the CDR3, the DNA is TGCGCCAGTTACAGGGACTTATTATACAATGAGCAGTTCTTC.

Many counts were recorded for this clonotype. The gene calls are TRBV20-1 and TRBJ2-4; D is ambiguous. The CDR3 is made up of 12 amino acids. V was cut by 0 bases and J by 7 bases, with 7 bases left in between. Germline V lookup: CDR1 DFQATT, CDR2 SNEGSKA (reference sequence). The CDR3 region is CSARDPTNIQYF. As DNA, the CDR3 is TGCAGTGCTAGAGATCCTACCAACATTCAGTACTTC.

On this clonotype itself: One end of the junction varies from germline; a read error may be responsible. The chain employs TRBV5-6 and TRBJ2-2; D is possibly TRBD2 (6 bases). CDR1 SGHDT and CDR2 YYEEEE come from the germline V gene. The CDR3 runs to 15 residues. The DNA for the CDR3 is TGTGCCAGCAGCTTGGGGGGCGCGAACACCGGGGGGCTGTTTTTT. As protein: CASSLGGANTGGLFF.

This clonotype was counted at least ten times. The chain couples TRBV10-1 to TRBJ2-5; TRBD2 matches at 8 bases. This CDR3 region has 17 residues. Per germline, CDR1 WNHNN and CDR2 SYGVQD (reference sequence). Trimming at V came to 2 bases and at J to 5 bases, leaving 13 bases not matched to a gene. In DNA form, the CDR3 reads TGCGCCAGCAGTGAGCTCCCCCGGGGTAGCGGGACGGAGACCCAGTACTTC. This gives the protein CASSELPRGSGTETQYF.

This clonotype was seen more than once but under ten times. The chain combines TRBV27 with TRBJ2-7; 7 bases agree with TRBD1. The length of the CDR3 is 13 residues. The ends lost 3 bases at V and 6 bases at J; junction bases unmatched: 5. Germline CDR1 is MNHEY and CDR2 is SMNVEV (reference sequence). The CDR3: CASSFSDRAEQYF. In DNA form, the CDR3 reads TGTGCCAGCAGTTTCTCCGACAGGGCCGAGCAGTACTTC.